The 27 T cell receptor beta chains listed next were all sequenced from one sample in a study of cytomegalovirus exposure and HLA in healthy donors. Sequencing used immunoSEQ multiplex PCR; TCRdb keeps in-frame clones, though not all of them. The profile shows 65,000 to 75,000 clones, 80% to 95% of them singletons. Sample: PBMCs. These receptors were collected from a man younger than 35 in good health and CMV-seropositive.

The chain has TRBV28 and TRBJ2-1; 10 positions agree with TRBD2. The junction had 2 bases not matched to a gene; V was cut back by 5 bases and J by 4 bases. This CDR3 comprises 14 residues. The germline V gene encodes CDR1 MDHEN and CDR2 SYDVKM. The CDR3 loop reads CASSLGLAYNEQFF. The CDR3 nucleotides are TGTGCCAGCAGTCTGGGACTAGCGTACAATGAGCAGTTCTTC.

The chain joins TRBV5-4 to TRBJ2-7, with TRBD2 matching 11 bases. The CDR3 sequence is 14 residues long. Germline trimming cut 4 bases from V and 3 bases from J; bases unmatched to any gene: 3. Germline CDR1 is SGHNT and CDR2 is YYREEE (reference sequence). CDR3 residues: CASSPGTSGYEQYF. CDR3 sequence (DNA): TGTGCCAGCAGCCCAGGGACTAGCGGCTACGAGCAGTACTTC.

V usage is TRBV28 and J usage is TRBJ1-1; maybe TRBD1 (5 bases). Looked up from germline, CDR1 is MDHEN and CDR2 is SYDVKM. Trimming shortened V by 3 bases and J by 6 bases, and 11 bases separated the two germline ends. CDR3 size: 13 residues. The CDR3, as DNA: TGTGCCAGCAGTTTGAGTCTAGGGGCTGAAGCTTTCTTT. Translated: CASSLSLGAEAFF.

CDR3 residues: CASSTAGGYGYTF. The CDR3 DNA sequence: TGTGCCAGCAGCACGGCAGGGGGCTATGGCTACACCTTC. The chain uses TRBV5-4 and TRBJ1-2; TRBD1 matches at 7 bases. This CDR3 has 13 residues. Germline V CDR1 and CDR2: SGHNT, YYREEE (reference sequence). The J segment lost 4 bases and the V segment lost 4 bases, leaving 4 bases of the junction unmatched.

The V call is TRBV14, the J call TRBJ2-3; perhaps TRBD1 as D (5 bases). V lost 4 bases to trimming and J lost 3 bases, with 11 bases between them. Germline V gene lookup returns CDR1 SGHDN and CDR2 FVKESK. The CDR3 totals 14 residues. The CDR3 DNA reads TGTGCCAGCAGCCGAGCGAGACAGACAGATACGCAGTATTTT. This codes for CASSRARQTDTQYF.

This rearrangement joins TRBV7-3 to TRBJ2-7; weak D call: TRBD1 (6 bases). Per germline, CDR1 SGHTA and CDR2 FQGTGA. This CDR3 comprises 14 residues. Trimming left V 3 bases short and J 0 bases short, with 9 bases between. Here the CDR3 reads CASSLTGDSYEQYF. The DNA for the CDR3 is TGTGCCAGCAGCTTGACAGGTGACTCCTACGAGCAGTACTTC.

The chain employs TRBV27 and TRBJ1-1; no firm D call. The V and J ends lost 4 bases and 5 bases respectively, with 11 bases between them. Germline CDR1 and CDR2: MNHEY and SMNVEV (reference sequence). The CDR3 is made up of 13 amino acids. DNA for the CDR3: TGTGCCAGCAGTTACGGTGCGGGGACTGAAGCTTTCTTT. Translation gives CASSYGAGTEAFF.

This clone was detected once. CDR3 bases: TGTGCCAGCAGCGTTGGGGTAGCGGGAGTCTACGAGCAGTACTTC. Residues: CASSVGVAGVYEQYF. The rearrangement joins TRBV9 to TRBJ2-7, with 9 bases aligning to TRBD2. CDR1 SGDLS and CDR2 YYNGEE come from the germline V gene. V dropped 2 bases and J dropped 3; count of bases not matched to a gene: 6. The CDR3 is made up of 15 amino acids.

This clone has only a few counts. The chain has TRBV30 and TRBJ1-1; D gene unclear. Trimming cost V 0 bases and J 1 base, with 6 bases left between them. There are 13 residues in the CDR3. Germline CDR1 reads GTSNPN; CDR2 reads SVGIG (reference sequence). In DNA, the CDR3 is TGTGCCTGGAGTGTCTATCAGAACACTGAAGCTTTCTTT. This translates into CAWSVYQNTEAFF.

J is TRBJ1-1 and V is TRBV6-5, with TRBD1 matching over 7 bases. In germline, CDR1 is MNHEY, CDR2 SVGAGI. CDR3 length: 14 amino acids. The V and J ends lost 7 bases and 1 base, in that order; junction bases with no gene match: 6. CDR3 DNA: TGTGCCAGCACCGCAAGGGGGCAGAACACTGAAGCTTTCTTT. Amino acids: CASTARGQNTEAFF.

The gene calls are TRBV9 and TRBJ2-3; D possibly corresponds to TRBD2 (7 bases). Germline V gene sequence: CDR1 SGDLS, CDR2 YYNGEE. The CDR3 totals 17 residues. V lost 2 bases, J lost 1 base, and 17 bases lay in between. This CDR3 is CASSVREGGEGTDTQYF. The CDR3 DNA follows: TGTGCCAGCAGCGTGAGGGAGGGGGGGGAGGGCACAGATACGCAGTATTTT.

This chain links TRBV29-1 with TRBJ2-7; D may be TRBD2 (6 bases). Trimming removed 5 bases at V and 6 bases at J, with 8 bases between. The germline V gene has CDR1 SQVTM and CDR2 ANQGSEA. The CDR3 has 10 residues. The CDR3 protein is CSVRTIEQYF. The CDR3 nucleotides are TGCAGCGTTAGGACTATCGAGCAGTACTTC.

The chain carries TRBV11-1 and TRBJ2-1; a possible D gene is TRBD2 (6 bases). CDR1 and CDR2 (germline): SGHAT, FQDESV (reference sequence). There are 16 residues in the CDR3. The V end was cut by 1 base, the J end by 0 bases, with 10 bases between. The CDR3 loop reads CASSLDSGSSYNEQFF. For the CDR3, the DNA is TGTGCCAGCAGCTTAGATAGCGGAAGCTCCTACAATGAGCAGTTCTTC.

The chain joins TRBV7-9 to TRBJ1-5; 9 bases line up with TRBD1. The junction had 5 bases not matched to a gene; V was cut back by 4 bases and J by 1 base. Germline-derived CDR1 and CDR2 are SEHNR and FQNEAQ (reference sequence). CDR3 length: 16 residues. For the CDR3, the DNA is TGTGCCAGCAGCTCAATTGGACAGGGGAGCAATCAGCCCCAGCATTTT. This codes for CASSSIGQGSNQPQHF.

The chain carries TRBV28 and TRBJ1-1, with TRBD1 as a possible D gene (6 bases). The CDR3 contains 13 residues. V lost 2 bases, J lost 4 bases, and 8 bases lay in between. CDR1 and CDR2 from the germline V gene are MDHEN and SYDVKM. CDR3 in DNA: TGTGCCAGCAGTTTAAGGACAGTCACTGAAGCTTTCTTT. It codes for CASSLRTVTEAFF.

The chain carries TRBV5-3 and TRBJ2-1; no definite D call. TRBV5-3 is reported as an ORF; its role is uncertain. The CDR3 runs 13 residues. The V end lost 1 base, the J end lost 9 bases, and 11 bases lay between the germline ends. CDR3 nucleotides: TGTGCCAGAAGCTTGATGAGTGAGGCTGAGCAGTTCTTC. Translation gives CARSLMSEAEQFF.

The chain carries TRBV28 and TRBJ1-3, with 7 bases that match TRBD1. The trim removed 10 bases at V and 0 bases at J, leaving 12 bases unmatched. The CDR3 consists of 16 residues. Germline V gives CDR1 MDHEN, CDR2 SYDVKM. Written as DNA, the CDR3 is TGTGCCACACACGAAGGGGGCAGTTACTCTGGAAACACCATATATTTT. Translation: CATHEGGSYSGNTIYF.

A single count supports this clone. The chain is built from TRBV2 and TRBJ2-6; no definite D call. The CDR3 is 15 amino acids. The V end was cut by 5 bases, the J end by 0 bases, with 8 bases between. The germline CDR1 and CDR2 sequences are SNHLY and FYNNEI. CDR3 residues: CASSPDFSGANVLTF. The CDR3 nucleotides are TGTGCCAGCAGTCCTGACTTCTCTGGGGCCAACGTCCTGACTTTC.

This chain joins TRBV19 and TRBJ2-3, with a tentative D call TRBD1 (6 bases). This CDR3 spans 15 amino acids. V was clipped by 5 bases and J by 2 bases, with 14 bases between them. The germline V gene encodes CDR1 LNHDA and CDR2 SQIVND (reference sequence). The CDR3 nucleotides are TGTGCCAGTAGTCGGTGGACAGATTACACAGATACGCAGTATTTT. It translates to CASSRWTDYTDTQYF. The entire variable domain, with the rest obtained from reference TRBV19 and TRBJ2-3, is as follows: DGGITQSPKYLFRKEGQNVTLSCEQNLNHDAMYWYRQDPGQGLRLIYYSQIVNDFQKGDIAEGYSVSREKKESFPLTVTSAQKNPTAFYLCASSRWTDYTDTQYFGPGTRLTVL.

Only one count was recorded for this clone. V gene TRBV2 combines with J gene TRBJ2-3; 9 bases agree with TRBD2. The CDR3 loop spans 18 amino acids. V gave up 6 bases and J gave up 0 bases; unmatched junction bases: 13. The V gene's germline CDR1 is SNHLY and CDR2 FYNNEI. The CDR3, as DNA: TGTGCCAGCAGGGGGGACAGCGGGACTAGCCGCAGCACAGATACGCAGTATTTT. This translates into CASRGDSGTSRSTDTQYF.

The chain has TRBV10-3 and TRBJ1-4, with 8 bases that match TRBD1. Germline assignment: CDR1 ENHRY and CDR2 SYGVKD. V shed 4 bases, J shed 8 bases, and the junction held 3 bases outside the gene matches. The CDR3 runs to 13 residues. Here the CDR3 DNA reads TGTGCCATCAGTGGGACAGGGTCCGAAAAACTGTTTTTT. It is translated as CAISGTGSEKLFF.

The chain links TRBV13 to TRBJ2-7, with 9 bases that match TRBD1. Germline assignment: CDR1 PRHDT and CDR2 FYEKMQ (reference sequence). The trim removed 5 bases at V and 6 bases at J, leaving 5 bases unmatched. The CDR3 extends over 13 amino acids. The CDR3 coding sequence is TGTGCCAGCAGCCCCCGACAGGGGGGCGAGCAGTACTTC. As protein: CASSPRQGGEQYF. The variable domain in full, completed from reference TRBV13 and TRBJ2-7, reads AAGVIQSPRHLIKEKRETATLKCYPIPRHDTVYWYQQGPGQDPQFLISFYEKMQSDKGSIPDRFSAQQFSDYHSELNMSSLELGDSALYFCASSPRQGGEQYFGPGTRLTVT.

This chain links TRBV5-5 with TRBJ2-7, with 11 bases that match TRBD1. V was clipped by 4 bases and J by 7 bases; unmatched bases: 10. The CDR3 covers 15 residues. The germline gives CDR1 SGHKS, CDR2 YYEKEE (reference sequence). CDR3 amino acids: CASSPRTGGYREQYF. The CDR3 coding sequence is TGTGCCAGCAGCCCTCGGACAGGGGGCTATCGGGAGCAGTACTTC.

The rearrangement uses TRBV13 and TRBJ2-1; 10 positions match TRBD2. The J segment lost 8 bases and the V segment lost 3 bases, leaving 4 bases of the junction unmatched. CDR1 and CDR2 (germline): PRHDT, FYEKMQ (reference sequence). CDR3 length: 14 amino acids. The CDR3 coding sequence is TGTGCCAGCAGCTTCCGGAGCGGGAGGGATGAGCAGTTCTTC. Protein product: CASSFRSGRDEQFF.

The chain links TRBV7-9 to TRBJ2-2, with D tentatively TRBD2 (5 bases). The ends were cut back, 5 bases at V and 2 bases at J, with 9 bases in the middle. CDR1 and CDR2 (germline): SEHNR, FQNEAQ (reference sequence). The CDR3 loop spans 14 amino acids. CDR3 DNA sequence: TGTGCCAGCAGCGGGCCGGGAAACACCGGGGAGCTGTTTTTT. It codes for CASSGPGNTGELFF.

The chain recombines TRBV28 with TRBJ2-7; TRBD1 matches 7 bases. The CDR3 is 15 residues long. Germline V gives CDR1 MDHEN, CDR2 SYDVKM. After removal of 3 bases from V and 3 bases from J, the junction contained 8 bases not matched to a gene. Here the CDR3 reads CASSFRAGGLYEQYF. CDR3 DNA: TGTGCCAGCAGTTTCCGGGCAGGGGGTCTCTACGAGCAGTACTTC.

CDR3 loop: CASSYSASGNTIYF. CDR3 nucleotides: TGTGCCAGCAGTTACTCGGCCTCTGGAAACACCATATATTTT. This sequence joins TRBV6-5 and TRBJ1-3, with D unclear. Trimming removed 0 bases at V and 0 bases at J, with 3 bases between. CDR3 length: 14 residues. CDR1 is MNHEY and CDR2 is SVGAGI in the germline V gene.